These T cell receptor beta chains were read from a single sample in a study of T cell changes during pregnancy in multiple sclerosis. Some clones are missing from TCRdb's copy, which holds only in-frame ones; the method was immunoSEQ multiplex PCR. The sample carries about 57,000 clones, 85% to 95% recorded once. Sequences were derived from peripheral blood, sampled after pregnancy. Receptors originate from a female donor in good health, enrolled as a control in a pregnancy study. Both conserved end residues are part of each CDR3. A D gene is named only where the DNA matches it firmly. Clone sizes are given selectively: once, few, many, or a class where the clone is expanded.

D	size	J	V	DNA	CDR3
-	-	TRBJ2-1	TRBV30	TGTGCCTGGAGACCCTTCAGCTCCTACAATGAGCAGTTCTTC	CAWRPFSSYNEQFF
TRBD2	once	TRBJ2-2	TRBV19	TGTGCCAGTAGGACGGGAGGGCCTAACACCGGGGAGCTGTTTTTT	CASRTGGPNTGELFF
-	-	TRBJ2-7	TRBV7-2	TGTGCCAGCAGCTTAGTAGGATCAGGTTCCTACGAGCAGTACTTC	CASSLVGSGSYEQYF
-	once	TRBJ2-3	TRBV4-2	TGTGCCAGCAGCCCCGCCAAGAGAGGATCGGCAGATACGCAGTATTTT	CASSPAKRGSADTQYF
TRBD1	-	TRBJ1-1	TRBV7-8	TGTGCCAGCAGCCGACCAGACAGGGTGAACACTGAAGCTTTCTTT	CASSRPDRVNTEAFF
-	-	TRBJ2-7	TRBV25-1	TGTGCCAGCAGTGAATCTACTTGGGCGTGGCAGGGTCCCTACGAGCAGTACTTC	CASSESTWAWQGPYEQYF
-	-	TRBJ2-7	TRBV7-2	TGTGCCAGCAGCTTAGGGACAGACTACTACGAGCAGTACTTC	CASSLGTDYYEQYF
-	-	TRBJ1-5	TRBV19	TGTGCCAGTAGGGCCGGTGGGCCCCGCAATCAGCCCCAGCATTTT	CASRAGGPRNQPQHF
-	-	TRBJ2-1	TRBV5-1	TGCGCCAGCACCCAGTCGGGAGGGACAGAGTACAATGAGCAGTTCTTC	CASTQSGGTEYNEQFF
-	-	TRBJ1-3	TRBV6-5	TGTGCCAGCAGTTACGAGGCAGGGGGAAACACCATATATTTT	CASSYEAGGNTIYF
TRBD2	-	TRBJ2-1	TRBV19	TGTGCCAGTAGTATGGGGGGGAATGAGCAGTTCTTC	CASSMGGNEQFF